This T cell receptor (beta chain) stems from a study of glioma-infiltrating T cells. This clonotype was counted at least ten times. Its antigen is undetermined. Germline V gives CDR1 MNHEY, CDR2 SVGEGT. The CDR3 loop spans 18 amino acids. Trimming took 6 bases from V and 2 from J, leaving 25 bases between them. Findings of the study overall: Above-expected tissue-blood divergence occurred in all gliomas, most in low-grade ones.

Using RNA template, CDR3s of TCR alpha and beta were amplified with iRepertoire arm-PCR. MiXCR, applied by TCRdb to the multiplex PCR reads, yields one record per CDR3 protein. The sample carries fewer than 200,000 distinct CDR3 sequences, roughly a third recorded once. Sequencing input: glioma tissue, nonneoplastic brain tissue, or PBMCs (not recorded which). The rearrangement links TRBV6-2 or TRBV6-3 to TRBJ2-5; D may be TRBD2 (5 bases). The receptor's source is a human donor with low-grade glioma or glioblastoma, undergoing nonglioma brain surgery, or in good health (not recorded which). CDR3 bases: TGTGCCAGCAGCCTCGGGGATCCGACCAGACCCCTTCAAGAGACCCAGTACTTC. As protein: CASSLGDPTRPLQETQYF.